This T cell receptor beta chain was sequenced in a study of T cells in Graves' hyperthyroidism and ophthalmopathy (dated by TCRdb to the late 2010s). Concerning the study at large: Peripheral blood samples were taken at the time of initial diagnosis, prior to any treatment. The 75 to 100 discovery patients were randomly split 7:3 into training and test sets. In six Graves' hyperthyroidism patients, the study also compared T-cell repertoires from thyroid tissue with T-cell repertoires from blood. A discovery cohort of around 100 patients, roughly 43 with Graves' ophthalmopathy and approximately 55 with stable Graves' hyperthyroidism, was used to find distinguishing TCR V-J signatures. After blood sampling, hyperthyroidism patients were treated with methimazole at a starting dose of 30 mg daily, and ophthalmopathy patients were treated with high-dose intravenous methylprednisolone. Whether ophthalmopathy could be predicted prospectively was tested in an independent validation cohort made up of 18 hyperthyroidism patients plus 17 patients who later progressed to ophthalmopathy. TCR Vbeta CDR3 sequencing of roughly 140 peripheral blood samples (about 45 ophthalmopathy, 75 or so hyperthyroidism and approximately 17 progressor patients) is reported in the paper.

The hyperthyroidism patients were between 18 and 65 years old and newly diagnosed, with a disease duration of less than 2 months. Any patient with an uncontrolled infection, another autoimmune disease, pregnancy or lactation was excluded. Diagnoses were based on clinical symptoms, serum thyroxine and TRAb, thyroid ultrasound and orbital computed tomography. Blood from progressor patients was collected at the time of first diagnosis with hyperthyroidism, before any ophthalmopathy symptoms had appeared. PBMCs were isolated from approximately 10 ml of fresh peripheral blood by Ficoll-Paque density gradient centrifugation. Progressor patients were initially diagnosed with Graves' hyperthyroidism and developed ophthalmopathy during follow-up. Total RNA was extracted with Trizol reagent, and quality was checked on an Agilent 2100 Bioanalyzer. The TCR beta CDR3 regions were amplified from RNA transcripts. The first round of RT-PCR for the TCR CDR3 was performed with the HTBI primer set and the Qiagen OneStep RT-PCR kit. Libraries were constructed in a second round of multiplex PCR, after which size selection and purification were carried out. Sequencing of the libraries was done on an Illumina HiSeq2000 using paired-end 100 bp reads. The paper's processing steps were these. SOAPnuke was used to process the raw data, with reads discarded if the reads contained adapters or uncalled bases, had a mean Phred below 15, or lacked an exact constant-primer or identifier match. COPE v1.2.5 was used to merge the high-quality paired reads, and each unique nucleotide sequence was defined as a clonotype. MiTCR v1.1 was used to align the clonotypes against IMGT TRBV, TRBD and TRBJ reference segments. The analysis included only V-J combinations with a frequency above 0.0001, which together covered 99% to 99.2% of the repertoires. A TCS score was defined as the ratio of F50 (clonal expansion) to E x V (chaos), with BLOSUM62-based TCRdist applied between CDR3 peptides within each V-J. Welch's t-statistics and random forest reduced approximately 520 V-J features to 13, which were used in a naive Bayes classifier (R e1071). The raw public reads went through TCRdb reprocessing: fastp at Q25, MiXCR clone calling, in-frame beta chains kept. Rows with one shared CDR3 protein collapse into an entry with the most common genes and DNA. TCRdb, rather than the study authors, made the V and J calls. In all, the sample holds about 130,000 distinct CDR3 sequences, and around 20% of those were seen once. Clones ranked in the top ten supply around two thirds of the sample.

Looking up the germline V gene yields CDR1 SNHLY and CDR2 FYNNEI. Including the terminal cysteine and phenylalanine, the CDR3 comprises 15 residues. The only DNA kept is the CDR3, 45 bases in frame from the first base. The germline ends are 14 bases apart after V is trimmed by 6 bases and J by 2 bases. Note on this clonotype: No cognate antigen has been identified for it. No much larger clone is present one base from it, and per-base qualities are unavailable.

Paper-wide results and their limitations: No statistical method was used to set the sample size in advance, and investigators knew the group allocation. Most expanded thyroid clonotypes (frequency above 0.001) were also found in blood, which suggests that blood repertoires may mirror thyroid immune responses. Ophthalmopathy was separated from stable hyperthyroidism by a 13 V-J signature model, with 87.88% sensitivity and approximately 84% specificity obtained in cross-validation and 80%/75% obtained in testing. In validation, progression to ophthalmopathy was predicted by the model with 70.59% sensitivity and 72% to 85% specificity, a median of 6.5 months before onset.

The sequence came from a woman aged 45-59 years with Graves' hyperthyroidism that later progressed to Graves' ophthalmopathy. Sequencing was done on a sample of blood. This chain is built from TRBV2 and TRBJ1-5, with a weak D call of TRBD1 (5 bases match). The CDR3 region has the sequence CASSSGIVGNQPQHF. DNA sequence: TGTGCCAGCAGCTCAGGGATTGTTGGCAATCAGCCCCAGCATTTT.